This T cell receptor (beta chain) is drawn from a study of blood T cell repertoires in COVID-19. The CDR3 runs to 14 residues. The trim removed 6 bases at V and 7 bases at J, leaving 9 bases unmatched. Germline V lookup: CDR1 MNHEY, CDR2 SVGAGI. Profiling relied on immunoSEQ multiplex PCR, and the TCRdb table lists in-frame clones only, not all of them. Counted here are roughly 180,000 clones, 82% occurring once; the ten biggest clones make up about a sixth. The chain recombines TRBV6-5 with TRBJ1-2, with 9 bases aligning to TRBD1. Sequencing was carried out using PBMCs or T cells enriched from blood (not recorded which). The sequence was collected from a man aged 55 to 69 who had recovered from COVID-19. CDR3 loop: CASSSDRGYTGYTF. As DNA, the CDR3 is TGTGCCAGCAGCTCGGACAGGGGATATACTGGCTACACCTTC.